This TCR beta chain was sequenced for a study of radiotherapy plus CTLA-4 blockade in lung cancer. Overall study results and limits: After radiotherapy and ipilimumab, tumor-derived clones expanded in peripheral blood. Early clone dynamics of blood T cells, plus interferon-beta, reportedly predicted response best.

V lost 0 bases and J 3 bases, leaving 17 bases between the germline ends. The CDR3 covers 18 residues. Looked up from germline, CDR1 is KGHSH and CDR2 is LQKENI. Clones were read by immunoSEQ multiplex PCR, and TCRdb kept only the in-frame ones, dropping some. The profile shows some 50,000 clones, about four fifths of them singletons. Focal radiation plus CTLA-4 blockade with ipilimumab was administered to patients who had chemo-refractory metastatic non-small-cell lung cancer. With respect to this clone: The antigen is undetermined.

The clonotype originates from a human donor with non-small cell lung cancer whose response to radiotherapy plus ipilimumab could not be evaluated. The material was peripheral blood, obtained from a patient treated with radiotherapy plus ipilimumab. The V and J genes are TRBV18 and TRBJ2-2; a weak D match, TRBD1 (6 bases). Here the CDR3 DNA reads TGTGCCAGCTCACCACCGCCTGCAGGGGTTGAGGACACCGGGGAGCTGTTTTTT. Translated: CASSPPPAGVEDTGELFF.